Following are 3 T cell receptor beta chains from one sample sequenced in a study of control samples from healthy donors and cancer patients. Repertoires were generated with immunoSEQ multiplex PCR, while TCRdb's copy carries only in-frame clones and drops some. The repertoire consists of approximately 150,000 clones, with 75% to 90% occurring once and the leading ten covering 4.9%. Specimen: blood. The receptor source for this set is a man aged 25 to 45 in good health.

The chain combines TRBV25-1 with TRBJ1-2, with a tentative D call TRBD1 (5 bases). Trimming stripped 5 bases from V and 8 bases from J, with 12 bases between. Looked up from germline, CDR1 is MGHDK and CDR2 is SYGVNS. The CDR3 is 12 residues long. CDR3 residues: CASSLGGSGYTF. The CDR3 nucleotides are TGTGCCAGCAGTCTCGGGGGTTCCGGCTACACCTTC.

The V and J genes are TRBV9 and TRBJ2-1, with D possibly TRBD2 on 6 matching bases. This CDR3 region has 17 residues. The germline V gene has CDR1 SGDLS and CDR2 YYNGEE. Trimming removed 0 bases at V and 0 bases at J, with 13 bases between. CDR3: CASSVGRGLSSYNEQFF. The CDR3 DNA is TGTGCCAGCAGCGTAGGGCGAGGACTAAGCTCCTACAATGAGCAGTTCTTC.

This clone was seen just once. The chain couples TRBV21-1 to TRBJ1-6. TRBV21-1 has pseudogene status. CDR3 length: 19 amino acids. The CDR3 DNA sequence: TGTGCCAGCAGCAAAGCGCTTTTCGGAGGGGAAGGGTCCAATTCACCCCTCCACTTT. Translating gives CASSKALFGGEGSNSPLHF.